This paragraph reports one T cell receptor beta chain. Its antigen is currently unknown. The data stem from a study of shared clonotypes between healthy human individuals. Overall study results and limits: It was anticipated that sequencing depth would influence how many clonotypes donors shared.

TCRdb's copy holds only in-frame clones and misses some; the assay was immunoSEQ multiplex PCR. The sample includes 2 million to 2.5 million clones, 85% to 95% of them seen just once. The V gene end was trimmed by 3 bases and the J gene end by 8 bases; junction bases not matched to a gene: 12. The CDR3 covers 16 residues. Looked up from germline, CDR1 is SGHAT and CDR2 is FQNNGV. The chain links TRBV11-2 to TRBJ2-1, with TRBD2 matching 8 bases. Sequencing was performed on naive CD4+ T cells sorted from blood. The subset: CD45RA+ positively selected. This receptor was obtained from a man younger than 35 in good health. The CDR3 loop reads CASSFTGTSKGHEQFF. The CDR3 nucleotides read TGTGCCAGCAGCTTCACCGGGACTAGTAAAGGCCATGAGCAGTTCTTC. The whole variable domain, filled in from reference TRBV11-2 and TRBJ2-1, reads EAGVAQSPRYKIIEKRQSVAFWCNPISGHATLYWYQQILGQGPKLLIQFQNNGVVDDSQLPKDRFSAERLKGVDSTLKIQPAKLEDSAVYLCASSFTGTSKGHEQFFGPGTRLTVL.